The 29 T cell receptor beta chains below were found in one sample sequenced in a study of T cells in Graves' hyperthyroidism and ophthalmopathy. Using RNA transcripts as the source, TCR beta CDR3 regions were amplified. HTBI primers were the set used in a first-round RT-PCR of the TCR CDR3. TCRdb re-called the multiplex PCR reads with MiXCR, one entry per CDR3 protein. Of more than 500,000 distinct CDR3 sequences in the sample, 15% to 20% were seen once. The sequenced sample consisted of blood. Source of these receptors: a woman aged 25 to 39 with Graves' hyperthyroidism.

This clonotype was observed at least ten times. The rearrangement links TRBV5-5 to TRBJ2-4; D might be TRBD1 or TRBD2, each matching 5 bases. Trimming took off 4 bases at V and 3 bases at J, with 17 bases between the two ends. Germline assignment: CDR1 SGHKS and CDR2 YYEKEE (reference sequence). This CDR3 is built from 16 residues. The CDR3 region is CASSPPPGRHKNIQYF. In DNA, the CDR3 is TGTGCCAGCAGCCCTCCTCCGGGACGGCACAAAAACATTCAGTACTTC.

Here the CDR3 reads CASSPSEGPWEGETQYF. DNA of the CDR3: TGTGCCAGCAGCCCATCGGAAGGGCCATGGGAGGGAGAGACGCAGTATTTT. The V and J genes are TRBV28 and TRBJ2-3, with 7 nucleotides matching TRBD2. The CDR3 length is 17 residues. CDR1 is MDHEN, CDR2 SYDVKM, per germline. The V gene end was trimmed by 6 bases and the J gene end by 9 bases; junction bases not matched to a gene: 21.

This clonotype was counted many times. This chain links TRBV6-5 with TRBJ2-1; 8 bases match TRBD1. The CDR3 runs to 15 residues. V lost 2 bases to trimming and J lost 2 bases; unmatched junction nucleotides: 2. Germline CDR1 MNHEY, CDR2 SVGAGI. The CDR3 DNA reads TGTGCCAGCAGTTACCAGGGACAGGCCTACAATGAGCAGTTCTTC. This gives the protein CASSYQGQAYNEQFF.

This clonotype was observed at least ten times. The V and J genes are TRBV5-1 and TRBJ1-1, with D maybe TRBD1 (6 bases). This CDR3 comprises 14 residues. Germline-derived CDR1 and CDR2 are SGHRS and YFSETQ. Trimming cost V 3 bases and J 7 bases, with 16 bases left between them. The CDR3 loop is CASSSGGGLSEAFF. In DNA, the CDR3 is TGCGCCAGCAGCTCCGGGGGGGGCTTGAGTGAAGCTTTCTTT.

The CDR3 loop is CSASFTDQPQHF. Written as DNA, the CDR3 is TGCAGTGCTAGTTTCACCGATCAGCCCCAGCATTTT. The V gene is TRBV20-1, the J gene TRBJ1-5; the D is unclear. The CDR3 is 12 residues long. Trimming left V 3 bases short and J 5 bases short, with 8 bases between. Germline V gene data show CDR1 as DFQATT and CDR2 as SNEGSKA (reference sequence).

Notes on this clonotype: A read error may be the cause here, since a much bigger clone is one base away. V usage is TRBV10-3 and J usage is TRBJ2-7; a weak D match, TRBD1 (5 bases). The CDR3 consists of 15 residues. CDR1 ENHRY and CDR2 SYGVKD come from the germline V gene. The CDR3 protein is CAIRDPGQSSYKQYF. The DNA of the CDR3 is TGTGCCATCAGGGACCCAGGGCAGAGCTCCTACAAGCAGTACTTC.

V and J are TRBV12-3 or TRBV12-4 and TRBJ2-1; D may match TRBD1 or TRBD2 (9 bases each). This CDR3 has 19 residues. Trimming removed 6 bases from V and 1 base from J, with 25 bases in between. The CDR3 DNA follows: TGTGCCAGCAGGTCCGGGACAGGGAGTAGCGGGAGTTCCTACAATGAGCAGTTCTTC. This encodes CASRSGTGSSGSSYNEQFF.

The chain couples TRBV7-2 to TRBJ1-1, with 8 bases fitting TRBD1. Germline V CDR1 and CDR2: SGHTA, FQGNSA. The CDR3 covers 17 residues. The V gene end was trimmed by 4 bases and the J gene end by 1 base; junction bases not matched to a gene: 11. The CDR3 DNA is TGTGCCAGCAGCTCGAGATACCGCAGGGGGCGGAACACTGAAGCTTTCTTT. It encodes CASSSRYRRGRNTEAFF.

This clonotype was seen repeatedly, ten times or more. J is TRBJ2-7 and V is TRBV12-3 or TRBV12-4; D is perhaps TRBD2 (6 bases). The length of the CDR3 is 13 residues. The ends were cut back, 2 bases at V and 3 bases at J, with 8 bases in the middle. CDR3 amino acids: CASSLRAGYEQYF. The CDR3 nucleotides are TGTGCCAGCAGTTTACGAGCGGGCTACGAGCAGTACTTC.

This clonotype was found many times. The CDR3 loop reads CAWSATGPTIYF. CDR3 DNA: TGTGCCTGGAGTGCGACAGGTCCAACCATATATTTT. The chain is built from TRBV30 and TRBJ1-3, with TRBD1 as a possible D gene (6 bases). CDR1 is GTSNPN and CDR2 is SVGIG in the germline V gene (reference sequence). This CDR3 spans 12 amino acids. V dropped 1 base and J dropped 10 bases, with 11 bases sitting between them.

This clonotype was seen only a few times. The chain uses TRBV27 and TRBJ2-3; D ambiguous. In germline, CDR1 is MNHEY, CDR2 SMNVEV (reference sequence). The CDR3 loop spans 15 amino acids. The V end lost 0 bases, the J end lost 2 bases, and 9 bases lay between the germline ends. CDR3 region: CASSLSHTDTDTQYF. CDR3 coding DNA: TGTGCCAGCAGTTTATCGCATACGGACACAGATACGCAGTATTTT.

This clonotype has ten or more counts. The chain joins TRBV18 to TRBJ2-7, with TRBD1 identical over 7 bases. Germline V gene sequence: CDR1 KGHSH, CDR2 LQKENI. The CDR3 has 15 amino acids. Unmatched junction bases numbered 3, after V lost 1 base and J lost 0 bases. Here the CDR3 DNA reads TGTGCCAGCTCACCACAGGGGGCAGGCTCCTACGAGCAGTACTTC. Its protein product is CASSPQGAGSYEQYF.

Concerning this clonotype itself: The DNA is left out, because the CDR3 cannot be placed on it with certainty; the CDR3 is given as TCRdb lists it. The chain is built from TRBV6-2 or TRBV6-3 and TRBJ2-3; the D call in the table, TRBD2, was not verified against the DNA. Germline lookup yields CDR1 MNHEY and CDR2 SVGEGT. The CDR3 contains 15 residues when both ends are counted. The CDR3 sequence is CASSSSTSGVRAQYF.

This clonotype has a handful of counts. The CDR3 here is CSVNGGTAYGYTF. Here the CDR3 DNA reads TGCAGCGTTAACGGGGGGACAGCGTATGGCTACACCTTC. The chain is built from TRBV29-1 and TRBJ1-2; TRBD1 matches at 7 bases. Germline loops: CDR1 SQVTM, CDR2 ANQGSEA. With 5 bases clipped from V and 5 bases from J, the junction kept 8 bases outside the gene matches. The CDR3 extends over 13 amino acids.

In regard to this clonotype: An end of the junction does not agree with germline; a read error may underlie this. This rearrangement joins TRBV28 to TRBJ2-2, with TRBD2 matching 7 bases. The germline CDR1 and CDR2 sequences are MDHEN and SYDVKM. The CDR3 loop spans 15 amino acids. The CDR3 loop is CAGSYLLATTGELFF. In DNA, the CDR3 is TGTGCCGGCAGTTACTTACTAGCGACCACCGGGGAGCTGTTTTTT.

There are many counts of this clonotype. This rearrangement joins TRBV29-1 to TRBJ2-3, with D possibly TRBD2 on 6 matching bases. This CDR3 is built from 14 residues. The V gene's germline CDR1 is SQVTM and CDR2 ANQGSEA. V lost 1 base and J 4 bases, leaving 12 bases between the germline ends. CDR3 DNA: TGCAGCGTTGAAGGAGCGGGTCGCCCAGATACGCAGTATTTT. Its translation: CSVEGAGRPDTQYF.

This clonotype has more than one count but fewer than ten. The V gene is TRBV20-1, the J gene TRBJ2-5, with D possibly matching TRBD2 (6 bases). The CDR3 runs 13 residues. Germline-derived CDR1 and CDR2 are DFQATT and SNEGSKA (reference sequence). The V gene lost 5 bases and the J gene lost 2 bases, with 12 bases spanning the gap. The CDR3 is CSASGDRQETQYF. The CDR3 DNA is TGCAGTGCTTCGGGAGACCGACAAGAGACCCAGTACTTC.

This clonotype was seen ten or more times. The rearrangement uses TRBV6-2 or TRBV6-3 and TRBJ2-7; D is unresolved. The length of the CDR3 is 13 residues. V was shortened by 5 bases and J by 2 bases, with 10 bases between the two germline ends. CDR1 is MNHEY, CDR2 SVGEGT, per germline. In DNA form, the CDR3 reads TGTGCCAGCAGTCCTAGACTGACCTACGAGCAGTACTTC. This gives the protein CASSPRLTYEQYF.

This clonotype appeared many times. CDR3 bases: TGTGCCAGCTTACGGCCCACCGGGGAGCTGTTTTTT. Its translation is CASLRPTGELFF. This chain connects TRBV6-1 to TRBJ2-2; D not certain. Germline CDR1 MNHNS, CDR2 SASEGT. The CDR3 runs to 12 residues. Deletions cut 8 bases from V and 4 bases from J, with 8 bases between.

The chain couples TRBV20-1 to TRBJ2-5; either TRBD1 or TRBD2 may fit D (5 bases each). The CDR3 runs 14 residues. Between the trimmed V and J ends, which lost 4 bases and 3 bases, there was a span of 15 bases. Germline loops: CDR1 DFQATT, CDR2 SNEGSKA (reference sequence). Written as DNA, the CDR3 is TGCAGTGCTACCCGACGGCAGGGAGAAGAGACCCAGTACTTC. It is translated as CSATRRQGEETQYF.

This clonotype showed up many times. The chain uses TRBV2 and TRBJ2-5; D not resolved. Trimming took 8 bases from V and 4 from J, leaving 23 bases between them. Germline V CDR1 and CDR2: SNHLY, FYNNEI. This CDR3 comprises 16 residues. The CDR3 reads CASLLLRRADRETQYF. The CDR3 region has the DNA TGTGCCAGCCTACTTCTGCGTCGGGCCGACCGAGAGACCCAGTACTTC. The variable domain in full, completed from reference TRBV2 and TRBJ2-5, reads EPEVTQTPSHQVTQMGQEVILRCVPISNHLYFYWYRQILGQKVEFLVSFYNNEISEKSEIFDDQFSVERPDGSNFTLKIRSTKLEDSAMYFCASLLLRRADRETQYFGPGTRLLVL.

In its sample, this clonotype was seen a few times. This chain links TRBV2 with TRBJ2-4; D is perhaps TRBD2 (6 bases). Germline V lookup: CDR1 SNHLY, CDR2 FYNNEI. The ends were cut back, 8 bases at V and 1 base at J, with 9 bases in the middle. This CDR3 comprises 13 residues. The CDR3 is CASRRGAKNIQYF. CDR3 bases: TGTGCCAGCCGACGGGGGGCCAAAAACATTCAGTACTTC.

J is TRBJ1-5 and V is TRBV20-1; a possible D gene is TRBD1 (6 bases). Germline V gene sequence: CDR1 DFQATT, CDR2 SNEGSKA (reference sequence). Between the trimmed V and J ends, which lost 2 bases and 4 bases, there was a span of 12 bases. CDR3 size: 14 residues. CDR3 nucleotide sequence: TGCAGTGCTAGAAAACAGGGTCGGAATCAGCCCCAGCATTTT. Residues: CSARKQGRNQPQHF.

This chain joins TRBV20-1 and TRBJ2-4; the D is unclear. Trimming shortened V by 1 base and J by 1 base, and 8 bases separated the two germline ends. Germline CDR1 reads DFQATT; CDR2 reads SNEGSKA (reference sequence). The CDR3 loop spans 14 amino acids. Written as DNA, the CDR3 is TGCAGTGCTAGAGCTTGGATGGCCAAAAACATTCAGTACTTC. Translating it yields CSARAWMAKNIQYF.

This clonotype appeared many times. This sequence joins TRBV28 and TRBJ2-1; D unresolved. CDR3 length: 15 residues. Germline CDR1 reads MDHEN; CDR2 reads SYDVKM. The V end was cut by 6 bases, the J end by 4 bases, with 16 bases between. CDR3 DNA sequence: TGTGCCAGCAGCCCAGGCGACACCTTTTACAATGAGCAGTTCTTC. Amino acids: CASSPGDTFYNEQFF. Full variable domain (rest looked up from reference TRBV28 and TRBJ2-1): DVKVTQSSRYLVKRTGEKVFLECVQDMDHENMFWYRQDPGLGLRLIYFSYDVKMKEKGDIPEGYSVSREKKERFSLILESASTNQTSMYLCASSPGDTFYNEQFFGPGTRLTVL.

There are many counts of this clonotype. The chain is built from TRBV6-5 and TRBJ1-1; D remains unclear. The CDR3 is 14 residues long. CDR1 and CDR2 (germline): MNHEY, SVGAGI. The V and J ends lost 1 base and 0 bases respectively, with 6 bases between them. The CDR3 is CASSYFRVNTEAFF. In nucleotides, the CDR3 is TGTGCCAGCAGTTACTTTCGGGTGAACACTGAAGCTTTCTTT.

The chain couples TRBV12-5 to TRBJ2-5, with D unclear. The better agreement between TRBJ2-1 and the DNA end casts doubt on the J call. CDR1 is LGHNT and CDR2 is FRNRAP in the germline V gene. This CDR3 has 14 amino acids. The CDR3 DNA sequence: TGTGCTAGTGGTTTGATCCAGGATCGAGAGACCCAGTTCTTC. Its protein product is CASGLIQDRETQFF.

This clonotype was detected only a few times. The V gene is TRBV20-1, the J gene TRBJ2-7; TRBD1 matches at 10 bases. Germline CDR1 reads DFQATT; CDR2 reads SNEGSKA (reference sequence). The CDR3 sequence is 16 residues long. The V and J ends lost 3 bases and 5 bases, in that order; junction bases with no gene match: 13. The CDR3 sequence is CSASSVATGGPDEQYF. CDR3 bases: TGCAGTGCTAGCTCGGTAGCGACAGGGGGCCCCGACGAGCAGTACTTC.

The chain recombines TRBV28 with TRBJ1-4; D is possibly TRBD1 (6 bases). Germline CDR1 MDHEN, CDR2 SYDVKM. The CDR3 has 15 residues. With 5 bases removed from V and 5 bases from J, the gap between germline ends came to 15 bases. As DNA, the CDR3 is TGTGCCAGCAGTCCCGGGGGCCAGCAAAATGAAAAACTGTTTTTT. Amino acids: CASSPGGQQNEKLFF.